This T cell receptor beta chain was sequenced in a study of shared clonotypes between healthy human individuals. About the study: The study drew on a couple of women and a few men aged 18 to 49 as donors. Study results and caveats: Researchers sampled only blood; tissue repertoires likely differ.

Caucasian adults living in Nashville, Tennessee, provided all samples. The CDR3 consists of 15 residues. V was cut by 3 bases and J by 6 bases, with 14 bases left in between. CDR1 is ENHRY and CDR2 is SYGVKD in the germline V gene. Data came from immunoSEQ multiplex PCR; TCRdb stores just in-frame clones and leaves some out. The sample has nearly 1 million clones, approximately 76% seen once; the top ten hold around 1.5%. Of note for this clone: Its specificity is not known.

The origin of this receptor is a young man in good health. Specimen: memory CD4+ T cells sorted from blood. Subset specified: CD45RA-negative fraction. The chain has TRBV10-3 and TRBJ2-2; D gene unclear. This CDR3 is CAISDKAIPAGELFF. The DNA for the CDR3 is TGTGCCATCAGTGACAAAGCGATTCCCGCCGGGGAGCTGTTTTTT.